These 17 T cell receptor beta chains share one sample of origin, sequenced in a study of molecular identifiers for immune sequencing clone quantification. TCRdb reanalysed the PCR reads using MiXCR and keeps one entry per CDR3 protein. The profile covers about 510,000 distinct CDR3 sequences, with about 25% appearing a single time and 0.7% to 0.9% taken by the ten largest. The sequenced sample consisted of naive CD8+ T cells from blood, with Jurkat cell RNA spiked in. Subset specified: FACS-sorted CD8+CD4-CCR7+CD45RA+ naive T cells. Receptor source: a human donor in good health. Some libraries in this study had Jurkat cell RNA spiked in.

This clonotype was picked up many times. The rearrangement links TRBV7-9 to TRBJ2-2, with D uncertain. Trimming removed 2 bases at V and 5 bases at J, with 6 bases between. Germline lookup yields CDR1 SEHNR and CDR2 FQNEAQ (reference sequence). The CDR3 runs to 13 residues. The CDR3 nucleotides are TGTGCCAGCAGCTTAAGGGAAACCGGGGAGCTGTTTTTT. Its protein is CASSLRETGELFF.

This clonotype came up a few times. V usage is TRBV27 and J usage is TRBJ1-5; D is uncertain. With 6 bases removed from V and 1 base from J, the gap between germline ends came to 13 bases. The CDR3 loop spans 15 amino acids. The germline CDR1 and CDR2 sequences are MNHEY and SMNVEV (reference sequence). Written as DNA, the CDR3 is TGTGCCAGCAGATCTGACCCCGCCAGCAATCAGCCCCAGCATTTT. Translating gives CASRSDPASNQPQHF.

On this clonotype: This may stem from a read error, because a much larger clone lies one nucleotide away. The conserved final phenylalanine or tryptophan is absent from the CDR3, which likely points to a read error. This chain links TRBV15 with TRBJ2-7, with 9 nucleotides matching TRBD1. The V and J ends lost 4 bases and 0 bases, in that order; junction bases with no gene match: 4. The CDR3 consists of 15 residues. Germline V gene lookup returns CDR1 LNHNV and CDR2 YYDKDF (reference sequence). CDR3 sequence: CATSNGQGSSYEQYL. The CDR3 DNA sequence: TGTGCCACCAGCAATGGACAGGGGAGCTCCTACGAGCAGTACCTC.

Ten or more counts support this clonotype. V and J are TRBV5-5 and TRBJ1-5; D remains unclear. Looked up from germline, CDR1 is SGHKS and CDR2 is YYEKEE (reference sequence). The germline V and J ends were trimmed by 4 bases and 4 bases, with 12 bases remaining between them. CDR3 size: 14 residues. CDR3 loop: CASSLAIGNQPQHF. The CDR3 DNA follows: TGTGCCAGCAGCCTGGCTATTGGGAATCAGCCCCAGCATTTT. Together with reference TRBV5-5 and TRBJ1-5, the CDR3 gives the full variable domain: DAGVTQSPTHLIKTRGQQVTLRCSPISGHKSVSWYQQVLGQGPQFIFQYYEKEERGRGNFPDRFSARQFPNYSSELNVNALLLGDSALYLCASSLAIGNQPQHFGDGTRLSIL.

A word on this clonotype: A clone one base away is much larger, so this may be a read error. In DNA, the CDR3 is TGTGCCGGCAGGGGAAGGACAGGGACAGATACGCAGTATTTT. It translates to CAGRGRTGTDTQYF. The chain employs TRBV12-3 or TRBV12-4 and TRBJ2-3, with 8 bases aligning to TRBD1. The CDR3 sequence is 14 residues long.

The V gene is TRBV9, the J gene TRBJ2-5; 7 nucleotides line up with TRBD2. CDR3 length: 17 residues. Unmatched junction bases numbered 19, after V lost 4 bases and J lost 7 bases. Germline CDR1 reads SGDLS; CDR2 reads YYNGEE. This CDR3 is CASSTPREVADRGTQYF. The CDR3 coding sequence is TGTGCCAGCAGCACACCCCGGGAGGTAGCGGATCGGGGGACCCAGTACTTC.

Points on this clonotype: This may come from a read error, since a much larger clone is one base off. The rearrangement links TRBV6-5 to TRBJ2-5; tentatively, D is TRBD1 (7 bases). Germline loops: CDR1 MNHEY, CDR2 SVGAGI. Trimming took 7 bases from V and 7 from J, leaving 22 bases between them. The CDR3 covers 15 residues. The CDR3 reads CASKPGAGGFGTQYF. Here the CDR3 DNA reads TGTGCCAGCAAGCCGGGGGCAGGGGGTTTCGGGACCCAGTACTTC.

V and J are TRBV12-3 or TRBV12-4 and TRBJ2-7; D is unclear. The CDR3 consists of 14 residues. Trimming removed 6 bases at V and 2 bases at J, with 14 bases between. The CDR3 coding sequence is TGTGCCAGCAGAGCGAGGTTCCCCCCCTACGAGCAGTACTTC. Amino acids: CASRARFPPYEQYF.

The V and J genes are TRBV12-3 or TRBV12-4 and TRBJ2-5; 7 bases align to TRBD2. J lost 3 bases, V lost 4 bases, and 8 bases had no gene match. This CDR3 contains 15 residues. The CDR3 region is CASSSPSSGKETQYF. The CDR3 DNA is TGTGCCAGCAGTTCCCCTTCTAGCGGTAAAGAGACCCAGTACTTC.

This clonotype was seen just once. Just one base apart from a much larger clone, this may be a read error. The V and J genes are TRBV7-2 and TRBJ2-7; 8 bases agree with TRBD2. Unmatched junction bases numbered 11, after V lost 5 bases and J lost 5 bases. This CDR3 spans 15 amino acids. Germline V gene lookup returns CDR1 SGHTA and CDR2 FQGNSA. CDR3 sequence reads: CASSVEAGGMDEQYF. The CDR3 nucleotides read TGTGCCAGCAGCGTAGAGGCGGGAGGTATGGACGAGCAGTACTTC. Full variable domain (remainder filled in from reference TRBV7-2 and TRBJ2-7): GAGVSQSPSNKVTEKGKDVELRCDPISGHTALYWYRQSLGQGLEFLIYFQGNSAPDKSGLPSDRFSAERTGGSVSTLTIQRTQQEDSAVYLCASSVEAGGMDEQYFGPGTRLTVT.

There are many counts of this clonotype. A read error may produce the germline difference seen at one junction end. The chain is built from TRBV2 and TRBJ2-3; tentative D call: TRBD2 (5 bases). CDR3 length equals 13 residues. Germline loops: CDR1 SNHLY, CDR2 FYNNEI. The CDR3 here is CASSVGLTATQYF. The CDR3 region has the DNA TGTGCCAGCAGTGTTGGACTTACAGCTACGCAGTATTTT.

The chain is built from TRBV19 and TRBJ2-7; D unresolved. From germline, CDR1 is LNHDA and CDR2 SQIVND (reference sequence). This CDR3 is 13 amino acids long. The V and J ends lost 5 bases and 3 bases respectively, with 11 bases between them. The CDR3 protein is CASSVDGNYEQYF. Here the CDR3 DNA reads TGTGCCAGTAGTGTGGACGGAAACTACGAGCAGTACTTC.

The chain carries TRBV7-2 and TRBJ2-7, with TRBD2 identical over 7 bases. V dropped 4 bases and J dropped 4; count of bases not matched to a gene: 10. The CDR3 is 15 amino acids. The germline gives CDR1 SGHTA, CDR2 FQGNSA. The CDR3 DNA sequence: TGTGCCAGCAGCTACTCAGGCGGGGAGGGATACGAGCAGTACTTC. It yields the protein CASSYSGGEGYEQYF.

This clonotype was seen repeatedly, ten times or more. The chain links TRBV20-1 to TRBJ2-3; possibly TRBD2 for D (6 bases). Germline V gene lookup returns CDR1 DFQATT and CDR2 SNEGSKA (reference sequence). The CDR3 loop spans 15 amino acids. Trimming took off 4 bases at V and 2 bases at J, with 16 bases between the two ends. The CDR3 is CSANVLGTVTDTQYF. The CDR3 DNA follows: TGCAGTGCTAACGTTCTCGGGACTGTCACAGATACGCAGTATTTT.

In its sample, this clonotype was seen many times. The V gene is TRBV13, the J gene TRBJ2-2; tentatively, D is TRBD2 (6 bases). Germline CDR1 reads PRHDT; CDR2 reads FYEKMQ (reference sequence). V gave up 2 bases and J gave up 5 bases, with 21 bases separating them. The CDR3 runs to 18 residues. The CDR3 DNA follows: TGTGCCAGCAGCTTATACCCCATACTTAGGGAGGAGACCGGGGAGCTGTTTTTT. This codes for CASSLYPILREETGELFF.

Of note for this clonotype: The junction shows a germline mismatch at one end, possibly a read error. The chain links TRBV4-1 to TRBJ1-1; D remains unclear. Germline CDR1 and CDR2: MGHRA and YSYEKL. This CDR3 spans 15 amino acids. CDR3 residues: CASRAAPPLNAEAFF. The CDR3 bases are TGCGCCAGCAGAGCTGCCCCGCCTTTGAACGCTGAAGCTTTCTTT.

This clonotype was detected once. The gene calls are TRBV12-3 or TRBV12-4 and TRBJ2-7; D may be TRBD1 (5 bases). This CDR3 is built from 16 residues. The germline V and J ends were trimmed by 1 base and 0 bases, with 13 bases remaining between them. CDR3 bases: TGTGCCAGCAGTTTAGGGGCAGGGCTTTACTCCTACGAGCAGTACTTC. Protein: CASSLGAGLYSYEQYF.